This T cell receptor (beta chain) was sequenced during a study of CD8+CD57+ T cells in acquired aplastic anemia. In the study overall: Sorted CD4+ and CD8+ cell DNA averaged about 3 ug.

The patients chosen for sequencing had shown expansion of CD8+CD57+ cells (detected by flow cytometry). Every patient had severe acquired aplastic anemia. Patients had received no therapy at the time of blood sampling. With regard to this clonotype: The target antigen is unknown.

Overall study results and limits: Patients had twenty-nine CD8+ CDR3 sequences in common with controls (the shared set).

For CDR3 and TCR beta VDJ profiling, genomic DNA was the template used. TCRdb fed the reads into MiXCR, producing one record per CDR3 protein. The repertoire consists of 190,000 or so distinct CDR3 sequences, with approximately 52% occurring once and the leading ten covering more than 1.5%. The source of this sequence is a human donor with aplastic anemia. The sequenced material came from sorted CD4+, CD8+, or CD8+CD57+ T cells (not recorded which) from PBMCs.

The CDR3 DNA reads TGTGCCAGCAGTGGGGGAATAGCGGGAGGTGATACCTACGAGCAGTACTTC. It translates to CASSGGIAGGDTYEQYF. The J gene is TRBJ2-7, the V gene TRBV27; 10 bases fit TRBD2. The CDR3 is made up of 17 amino acids. The V gene end was trimmed by 5 bases and the J gene end by 2 bases; junction bases not matched to a gene: 12. Germline CDR1 and CDR2: MNHEY and SMNVEV (reference sequence).